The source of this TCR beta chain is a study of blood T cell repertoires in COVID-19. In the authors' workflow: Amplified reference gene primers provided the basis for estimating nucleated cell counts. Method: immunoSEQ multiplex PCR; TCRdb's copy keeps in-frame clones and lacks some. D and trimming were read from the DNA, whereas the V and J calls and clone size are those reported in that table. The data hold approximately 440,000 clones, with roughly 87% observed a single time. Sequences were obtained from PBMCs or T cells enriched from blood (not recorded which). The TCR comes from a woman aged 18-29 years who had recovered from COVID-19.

This chain's CDR3 is CASSLTPGTDTQYF. CDR3 nucleotide sequence: TGTGCCAGCAGCTTAACGCCGGGGACAGATACGCAGTATTTT. V usage is TRBV7-3 and J usage is TRBJ2-3, with D perhaps matching TRBD2 (5 bases). Looked up from germline, CDR1 is SGHTA and CDR2 is FQGTGA. The CDR3 contains 14 residues. Trimming stripped 0 bases from V and 3 bases from J, with 7 bases between.